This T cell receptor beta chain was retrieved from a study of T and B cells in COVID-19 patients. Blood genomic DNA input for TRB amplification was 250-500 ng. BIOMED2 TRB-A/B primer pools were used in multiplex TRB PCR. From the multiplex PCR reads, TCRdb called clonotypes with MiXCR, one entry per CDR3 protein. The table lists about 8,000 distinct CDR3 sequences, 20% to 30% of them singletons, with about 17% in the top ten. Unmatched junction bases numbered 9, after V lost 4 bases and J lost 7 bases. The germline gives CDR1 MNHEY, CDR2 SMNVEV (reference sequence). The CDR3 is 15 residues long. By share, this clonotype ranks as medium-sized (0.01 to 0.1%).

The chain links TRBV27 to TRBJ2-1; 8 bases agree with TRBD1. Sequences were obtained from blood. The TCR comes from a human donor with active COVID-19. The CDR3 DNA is TGTGCCAGCAGTTCCGACAGGGGAAGAGGAAATGAGCAGTTCTTC. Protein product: CASSSDRGRGNEQFF.